These 27 T cell receptor beta chains share one sample of origin, sequenced in a study of early T cells in non-severe SARS-CoV-2 infection (dated by TCRdb to the early 2020s). The library was built by means of 5' RACE. TCRdb names NextSeq 500 as the instrument used. In-frame beta chains were kept once TCRdb had trimmed the public reads at Q25 with fastp and called clones with MiXCR. Each CDR3 protein appears once, grouped with its most common genes and DNA. The sample table contains approximately 50,000 distinct CDR3 sequences; only one count was recorded for 9.5% to 11% of them. In total, the top ten clones hold approximately 13% of the sample. Material for sequencing was whole blood. These TCRs come from an adult who was a healthcare worker with PCR-confirmed SARS-CoV-2 infection or an uninfected control (not recorded which).

This clonotype was counted only a few times. V usage is TRBV27 and J usage is TRBJ2-3; 8 bases are shared with TRBD2. J lost 3 bases, V lost 8 bases, and 7 bases had no gene match. Germline V gene sequence: CDR1 MNHEY, CDR2 SMNVEV (reference sequence). This CDR3 is built from 14 residues. CDR3 sequence (DNA): TGTGCCAGCGCCCGGACTAGCAGGACAGATACGCAGTATTTT. It specifies CASARTSRTDTQYF.

The chain couples TRBV6-5 to TRBJ2-7; weak D call: TRBD2 (5 bases). The CDR3 totals 15 residues. CDR1 and CDR2 from the germline V gene are MNHEY and SVGAGI. With 4 bases removed from V and 0 bases from J, the gap between germline ends came to 13 bases. CDR3 loop: CASSSPGSGSYEQYF. CDR3 nucleotides: TGTGCCAGCAGTTCACCGGGGAGCGGCTCCTACGAGCAGTACTTC.

The table lists this clonotype with many counts. The chain's CDR3 is CSGVTAFSQYF. In DNA, the CDR3 is TGCAGTGGAGTAACGGCCTTTTCGCAGTATTTT. The chain is built from TRBV20-1 and TRBJ2-3; D not certain. V was cut by 7 bases and J by 10 bases, with 15 bases left in between. The CDR3 runs 11 residues. Germline V gene lookup returns CDR1 DFQATT and CDR2 SNEGSKA (reference sequence).

There are a few counts of this clonotype. The genes are TRBV27 and TRBJ1-1, with 7 bases identical to TRBD1. Trimming removed 6 bases from V and 0 bases from J; junction bases left unmatched: 10. There are 16 residues in the CDR3. Germline V gives CDR1 MNHEY, CDR2 SMNVEV (reference sequence). CDR3 bases: TGTGCCAGCAGCAGACAGGGAGGCTACATGAACACTGAAGCTTTCTTT. Protein product: CASSRQGGYMNTEAFF.

This clonotype was picked up many times. The chain has TRBV18 and TRBJ2-1; perhaps TRBD2 as D (5 bases). Germline CDR1 and CDR2: KGHSH and LQKENI. The CDR3 is 12 amino acids. Between the trimmed V and J ends, which lost 3 bases and 8 bases, there was a span of 8 bases. CDR3 sequence: CASSPHGDEQFF. The CDR3 coding sequence is TGTGCCAGCTCACCCCACGGGGATGAGCAGTTCTTC.

This clonotype was detected many times. The chain carries TRBV11-1 and TRBJ2-1; 10 bases are a match to TRBD2. V lost 4 bases and J lost 3; bases outside the gene matches: 6. Germline V lookup: CDR1 SGHAT, CDR2 FQDESV (reference sequence). The CDR3 is 16 amino acids. In DNA form, the CDR3 reads TGTGCCAGCAGCTCCCGCCCTAGCGGGAGCTACAATGAGCAGTTCTTC. Translation gives CASSSRPSGSYNEQFF.

Many counts were recorded for this clonotype. The genes are TRBV28 and TRBJ1-5; D is unclear. Germline V lookup: CDR1 MDHEN, CDR2 SYDVKM. This CDR3 comprises 13 residues. The V and J ends lost 8 bases and 0 bases respectively, with 8 bases between them. The CDR3 nucleotides are TGTGCCAGCGGTAGAGATAGCAATCAGCCCCAGCATTTT. Its translation is CASGRDSNQPQHF.

There are many counts of this clonotype. The V gene is TRBV5-1, the J gene TRBJ1-5; 7 bases are a match to TRBD1. This CDR3 has 14 amino acids. Germline V lookup: CDR1 SGHRS, CDR2 YFSETQ. V trimming: 8 bases; J trimming: 8 bases; junction bases outside the gene matches: 13. CDR3 nucleotide sequence: TGCGCCAGTCGTCCGGGACAGACCATCGAGCCCCAGCATTTT. Translation: CASRPGQTIEPQHF.

The chain joins TRBV6-5 to TRBJ2-7; 10 nucleotides line up with TRBD2. This CDR3 region has 15 residues. The V and J ends lost 6 bases and 4 bases, in that order; junction bases with no gene match: 9. Germline V gives CDR1 MNHEY, CDR2 SVGAGI. DNA of the CDR3: TGTGCCAGCAGAAAAAAGCGGGAGGGAAAATACGAGCAGTACTTC. This translates into CASRKKREGKYEQYF.

This clonotype was observed a handful of times. This chain links TRBV5-1 with TRBJ1-2; D is unresolved. CDR1 and CDR2 from the germline V gene are SGHRS and YFSETQ. Trimming removed 0 bases at V and 4 bases at J, with 10 bases between. There are 14 residues in the CDR3. The DNA of the CDR3 is TGCGCCAGCAGCTTGGAGGCTTCTGGCTATGGCTACACCTTC. Its protein product is CASSLEASGYGYTF.

This chain links TRBV5-5 with TRBJ2-2; 14 bases are shared with TRBD2. This CDR3 is built from 18 residues. The V segment lost 4 bases and the J segment 0 bases; nucleotides outside the gene matches: 5. The germline V gene has CDR1 SGHKS and CDR2 YYEKEE (reference sequence). In DNA form, the CDR3 reads TGTGCCAGCAGCCCTCTGGGACTAGCGGGGGCGAACACCGGGGAGCTGTTTTTT. The encoded protein is CASSPLGLAGANTGELFF.

This clonotype was seen repeatedly, ten times or more. The J gene is TRBJ2-2, the V gene TRBV24-1; TRBD1 or TRBD2 may be the D gene (5 bases each). The germline gives CDR1 KGHDR, CDR2 SFDVKD. Deletions cut 9 bases from V and 0 bases from J, with 7 bases between. The CDR3 covers 13 residues. The CDR3 reads CATGTANTGELFF. The CDR3 bases are TGTGCCACCGGGACGGCGAACACCGGGGAGCTGTTTTTT.

At least ten counts were recorded for this clonotype. The chain couples TRBV4-3 to TRBJ2-2, with a possible D match to TRBD2 (6 bases). This CDR3 spans 14 amino acids. Between the trimmed V and J ends, which lost 4 bases and 10 bases, there was a span of 16 bases. CDR1 is LGHNA and CDR2 is YSLEER in the germline V gene. CDR3 protein: CASSPRSRGLELFF. The CDR3 DNA reads TGCGCCAGCAGCCCCCGAAGTAGGGGACTGGAGCTGTTTTTT.

There are a few counts of this clonotype. The chain employs TRBV7-6 and TRBJ2-7; tentatively, D is TRBD2 (6 bases). This CDR3 has 13 amino acids. Germline V gene lookup returns CDR1 SGHVS and CDR2 FNYEAQ. V gave up 1 base and J gave up 5 bases, with 9 bases separating them. The CDR3: CASSLGRANEQYF. The DNA for the CDR3 is TGTGCCAGCAGCTTAGGGAGGGCCAACGAGCAGTACTTC. The full variable domain, completed using reference TRBV7-6 and TRBJ2-7, is GAGVSQSPRYKVTKRGQDVALRCDPISGHVSLYWYRQALGQGPEFLTYFNYEAQQDKSGLPNDRFSAERPEGSISTLTIQRTEQRDSAMYRCASSLGRANEQYFGPGTRLTVT.

The chain is built from TRBV28 and TRBJ2-2; tentative D call: TRBD2 (6 bases). CDR1 and CDR2 from the germline V gene are MDHEN and SYDVKM. V was shortened by 1 base and J by 5 bases, with 11 bases between the two germline ends. This CDR3 region has 15 residues. This CDR3 is CASSLSIAETGELFF. The CDR3 DNA sequence: TGTGCCAGCAGTTTATCCATAGCGGAGACCGGGGAGCTGTTTTTT.

This chain joins TRBV5-5 and TRBJ2-1; 7 nucleotides match TRBD2. Germline-derived CDR1 and CDR2 are SGHKS and YYEKEE (reference sequence). Germline trimming cut 3 bases from V and 5 bases from J; bases unmatched to any gene: 11. This CDR3 comprises 16 residues. CDR3 nucleotides: TGTGCCAGCAGCTACACAATCGTGGCGGGGGACAATGAGCAGTTCTTC. Translating it yields CASSYTIVAGDNEQFF. Combining the CDR3 with reference TRBV5-5 and TRBJ2-1 gives the whole variable domain DAGVTQSPTHLIKTRGQQVTLRCSPISGHKSVSWYQQVLGQGPQFIFQYYEKEERGRGNFPDRFSARQFPNYSSELNVNALLLGDSALYLCASSYTIVAGDNEQFFGPGTRLTVL.

The sample holds a few counts of this clonotype. V is TRBV28 and J is TRBJ2-5; 10 nucleotides match TRBD2. The CDR3 is 18 amino acids. Germline V gives CDR1 MDHEN, CDR2 SYDVKM. Trimming at V came to 4 bases and at J to 5 bases, leaving 16 bases not matched to a gene. The CDR3 sequence: CASSSPRWASGRSETQYF. In DNA, the CDR3 is TGTGCCAGCAGTTCACCCCGTTGGGCTAGCGGGAGATCGGAGACCCAGTACTTC.

The chain links TRBV6-5 to TRBJ1-1; the match to TRBD1 covers 7 bases. This CDR3 is 13 amino acids long. J was trimmed by 3 bases and V by 5 bases; bases with no gene match: 3. CDR1 and CDR2 (germline): MNHEY, SVGAGI. The CDR3 coding sequence is TGTGCCAGCAGTCCGGGACAGCACACTGAAGCTTTCTTT. This sequence encodes CASSPGQHTEAFF.

The V gene is TRBV3-2, the J gene TRBJ2-7; the table assigns TRBD1, which was not confirmed against the DNA. TRBV3-2 has pseudogene status. CDR3 size: 15 residues. The CDR3 spells CASSLPVNGTYEQYF. As DNA, the CDR3 is TGTGCCAGCAGCCTTCCCGTGAACGGGACCTACGAGCAGTACTTC.

This clonotype was seen repeatedly, ten times or more. J is TRBJ2-1 and V is TRBV6-5; 9 bases fit TRBD1. V dropped 6 bases and J dropped 4; count of bases not matched to a gene: 7. This CDR3 contains 15 residues. Germline loops: CDR1 MNHEY, CDR2 SVGAGI. The CDR3 nucleotides read TGTGCCAGCAGGGTCGGACAGGGGATGTACAATGAGCAGTTCTTC. Its translation: CASRVGQGMYNEQFF.

This clonotype was recorded at least ten times. This chain uses TRBV2 with TRBJ2-7; TRBD2 aligns across 10 bases. Germline V gene lookup returns CDR1 SNHLY and CDR2 FYNNEI. V lost 6 bases and J lost 3; bases outside the gene matches: 17. This CDR3 spans 18 amino acids. The CDR3 region is CASRAIAGGYRALYEQYF. For the CDR3, the DNA is TGTGCCAGCAGGGCAATAGCGGGGGGTTACCGAGCTCTCTACGAGCAGTACTTC.

This clonotype turned up a few times. V is TRBV27 and J is TRBJ2-7, with TRBD1 as a possible D gene (5 bases). The CDR3 has 14 residues. V lost 7 bases to trimming and J lost 2 bases, with 15 bases between them. The germline V gene has CDR1 MNHEY and CDR2 SMNVEV (reference sequence). As DNA, the CDR3 is TGTGCCAGCACCAAGGGTATAGGGGCCTACGAGCAGTACTTC. It translates to CASTKGIGAYEQYF.

This clonotype showed up just a few times. V gene TRBV5-1 combines with J gene TRBJ1-2; D not resolved. V lost 0 bases and J 3 bases, leaving 9 bases between the germline ends. This CDR3 comprises 14 residues. Germline values: CDR1 SGHRS, CDR2 YFSETQ. DNA of the CDR3: TGCGCCAGCAGCTTGGTTTTAGGACACTATGGCTACACCTTC. Protein sequence: CASSLVLGHYGYTF.

A few counts support this clonotype. V and J are TRBV2 and TRBJ2-2; TRBD1 aligns across 9 bases. Germline CDR1 is SNHLY and CDR2 is FYNNEI. The CDR3 has 17 residues. Trimming removed 2 bases from V and 5 bases from J; junction bases left unmatched: 9. CDR3 loop: CASSETRRTGVTGELFF. The DNA of the CDR3 is TGTGCCAGCAGTGAAACCCGAAGGACAGGGGTAACCGGGGAGCTGTTTTTT.

Details on this clonotype: An end of the junction differs from the germline gene, which may be a read error. The chain recombines TRBV7-2 with TRBJ2-1; TRBD2 matches at 11 bases. The CDR3 is 18 amino acids. Germline-derived CDR1 and CDR2 are SGHTA and FQGNSA. CDR3 DNA: TGTGCCAACAGCTTACTAAAATCCGGGACTAGCGGAAGCAATGAGCAGTTCTTC. Its translation: CANSLLKSGTSGSNEQFF.

This clonotype was observed a handful of times. In DNA form, the CDR3 reads TGCAGTGCTAAAGGACAGGTGGACTACGAGCAGTACTTC. This codes for CSAKGQVDYEQYF. The J gene is TRBJ2-7, the V gene TRBV20-1; 7 bases are a match to TRBD1. The germline CDR1 and CDR2 sequences are DFQATT and SNEGSKA (reference sequence). The CDR3 contains 13 residues. After removal of 4 bases from V and 3 bases from J, the junction contained 6 bases not matched to a gene.

This clonotype has a handful of counts. The V and J genes are TRBV20-1 and TRBJ2-1; 8 positions agree with TRBD2. CDR3 length: 18 amino acids. V lost 6 bases and J lost 1; bases outside the gene matches: 17. The germline V gene encodes CDR1 DFQATT and CDR2 SNEGSKA (reference sequence). CDR3 sequence (DNA): TGCAGTGCCCCATTGGAGGGGATAGCGGGAAGATCCTACAATGAGCAGTTCTTC. Translated, it gives CSAPLEGIAGRSYNEQFF.